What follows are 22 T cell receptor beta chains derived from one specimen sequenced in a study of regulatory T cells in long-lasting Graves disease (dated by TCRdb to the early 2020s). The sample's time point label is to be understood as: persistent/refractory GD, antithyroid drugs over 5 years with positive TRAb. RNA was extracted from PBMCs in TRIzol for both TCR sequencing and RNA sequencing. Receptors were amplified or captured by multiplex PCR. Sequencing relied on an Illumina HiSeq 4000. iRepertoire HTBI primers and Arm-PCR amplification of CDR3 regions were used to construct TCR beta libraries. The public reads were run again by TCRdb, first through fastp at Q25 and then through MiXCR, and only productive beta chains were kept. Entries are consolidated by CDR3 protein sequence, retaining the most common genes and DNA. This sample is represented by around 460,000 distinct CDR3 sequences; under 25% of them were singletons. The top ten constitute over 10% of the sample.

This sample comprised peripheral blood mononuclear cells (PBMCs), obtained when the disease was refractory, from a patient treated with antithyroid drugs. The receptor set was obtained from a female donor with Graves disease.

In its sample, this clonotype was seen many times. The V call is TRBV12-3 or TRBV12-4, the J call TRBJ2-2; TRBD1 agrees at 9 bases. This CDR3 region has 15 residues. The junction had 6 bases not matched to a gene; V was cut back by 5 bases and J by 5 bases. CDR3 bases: TGTGCCAGCAGTCCGGGACAGGGTTGGACCGGGGAGCTGTTTTTT. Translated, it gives CASSPGQGWTGELFF.

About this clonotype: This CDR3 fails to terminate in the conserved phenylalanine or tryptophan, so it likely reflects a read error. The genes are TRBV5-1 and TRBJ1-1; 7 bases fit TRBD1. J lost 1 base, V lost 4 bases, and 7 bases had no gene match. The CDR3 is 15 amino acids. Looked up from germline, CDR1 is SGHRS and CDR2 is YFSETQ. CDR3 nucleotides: TGCGCCAGCAGCCTGACAGGGACGGGGAACACTGAAGCTTTCCTT. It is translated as CASSLTGTGNTEAFL.

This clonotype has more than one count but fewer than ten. The CDR3 is CASSPQGAPQPQHF. The CDR3 bases are TGCGCCAGCAGCCCACAGGGGGCTCCTCAGCCCCAGCATTTT. The chain employs TRBV5-1 and TRBJ1-5, with 9 bases that match TRBD1. The trim removed 4 bases at V and 6 bases at J, leaving 5 bases unmatched. CDR1 and CDR2 from the germline V gene are SGHRS and YFSETQ. CDR3 length: 14 amino acids.

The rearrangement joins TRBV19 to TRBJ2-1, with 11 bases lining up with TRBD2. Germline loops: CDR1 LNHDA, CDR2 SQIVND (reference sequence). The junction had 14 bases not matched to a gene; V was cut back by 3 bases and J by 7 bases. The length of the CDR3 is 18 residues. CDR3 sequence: CASSILIFLAGGGNEQFF. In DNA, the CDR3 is TGTGCCAGTAGTATTTTGATTTTTCTAGCGGGAGGCGGGAATGAGCAGTTCTTC.

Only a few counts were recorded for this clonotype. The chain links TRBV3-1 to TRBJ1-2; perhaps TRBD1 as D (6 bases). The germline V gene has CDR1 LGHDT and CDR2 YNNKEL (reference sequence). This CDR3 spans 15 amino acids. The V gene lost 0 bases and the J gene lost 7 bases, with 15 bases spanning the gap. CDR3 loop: CASSQEAGDIGGYTF. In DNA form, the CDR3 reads TGTGCCAGCAGCCAAGAGGCAGGGGATATTGGTGGCTACACCTTC.

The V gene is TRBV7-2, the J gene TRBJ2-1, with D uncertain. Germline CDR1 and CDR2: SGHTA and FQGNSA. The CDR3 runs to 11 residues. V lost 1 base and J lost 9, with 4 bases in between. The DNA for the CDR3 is TGTGCCAGCAGCTTAGTCCGTGAGCAGTTCTTC. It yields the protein CASSLVREQFF.

The CDR3 sequence: CSARDEGPTGETQYF. The DNA for the CDR3 is TGCAGTGCTAGAGATGAGGGCCCAACAGGGGAGACCCAGTACTTC. V usage is TRBV20-1 and J usage is TRBJ2-5; D is perhaps TRBD1 (6 bases). V gave up 0 bases and J gave up 5 bases, with 16 bases separating them. Germline V gene lookup returns CDR1 DFQATT and CDR2 SNEGSKA (reference sequence). This CDR3 is 15 amino acids long.

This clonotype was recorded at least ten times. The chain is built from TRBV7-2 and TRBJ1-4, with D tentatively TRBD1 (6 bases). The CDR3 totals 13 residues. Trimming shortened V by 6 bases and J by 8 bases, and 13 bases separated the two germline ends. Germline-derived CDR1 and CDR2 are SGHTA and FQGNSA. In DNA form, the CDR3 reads TGTGCCAGCAGTCAGGGGAGTTGGGAAAAACTGTTTTTT. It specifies CASSQGSWEKLFF.

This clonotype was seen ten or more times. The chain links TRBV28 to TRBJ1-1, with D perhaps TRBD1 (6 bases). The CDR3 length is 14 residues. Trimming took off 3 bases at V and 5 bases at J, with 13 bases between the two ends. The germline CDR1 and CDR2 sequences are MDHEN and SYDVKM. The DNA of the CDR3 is TGTGCCAGCAGTTTTGGGGGGGCAGAGACTGAAGCTTTCTTT. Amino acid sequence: CASSFGGAETEAFF.

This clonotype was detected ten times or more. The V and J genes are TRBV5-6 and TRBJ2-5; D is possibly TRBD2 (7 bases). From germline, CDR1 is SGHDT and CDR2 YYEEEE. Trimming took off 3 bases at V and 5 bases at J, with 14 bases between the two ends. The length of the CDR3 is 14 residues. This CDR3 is CASSSWGGAETQYF. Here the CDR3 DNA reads TGTGCCAGCAGCTCCTGGGGGGGGGCTGAGACCCAGTACTTC.

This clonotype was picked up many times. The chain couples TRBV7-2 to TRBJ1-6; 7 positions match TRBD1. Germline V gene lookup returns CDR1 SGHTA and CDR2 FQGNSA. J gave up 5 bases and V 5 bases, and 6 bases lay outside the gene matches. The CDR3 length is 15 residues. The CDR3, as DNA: TGTGCCAGCAGCCCTCGGGACAGCGATAATTCACCCCTCCACTTT. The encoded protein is CASSPRDSDNSPLHF.

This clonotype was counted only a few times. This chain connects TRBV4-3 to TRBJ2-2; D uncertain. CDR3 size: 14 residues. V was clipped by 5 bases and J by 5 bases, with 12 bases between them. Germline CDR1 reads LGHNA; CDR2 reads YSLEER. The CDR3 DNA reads TGCGCCAGCAGCAAAGCTGACCAGACCGGGGAGCTGTTTTTT. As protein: CASSKADQTGELFF.

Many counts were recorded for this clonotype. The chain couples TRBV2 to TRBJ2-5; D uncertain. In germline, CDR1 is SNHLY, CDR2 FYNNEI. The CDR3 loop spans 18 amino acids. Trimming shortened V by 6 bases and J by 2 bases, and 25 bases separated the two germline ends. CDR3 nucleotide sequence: TGTGCCAGCAGCAAGCTTAGAATAGGCAAGGACGTACAAGAGACCCAGTACTTC. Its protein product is CASSKLRIGKDVQETQYF.

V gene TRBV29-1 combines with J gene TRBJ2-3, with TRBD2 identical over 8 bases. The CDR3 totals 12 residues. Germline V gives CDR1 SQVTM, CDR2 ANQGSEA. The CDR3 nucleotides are TGCACCTCTCGGGAGGGCCCAGATACGCAGTATTTT. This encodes CTSREGPDTQYF.

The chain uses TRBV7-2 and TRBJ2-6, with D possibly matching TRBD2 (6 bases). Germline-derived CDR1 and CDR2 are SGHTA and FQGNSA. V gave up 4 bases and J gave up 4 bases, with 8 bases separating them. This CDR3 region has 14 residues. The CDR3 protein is CASSSEGGANVLTF. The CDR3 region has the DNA TGTGCCAGCAGCTCGGAGGGAGGGGCCAACGTCCTGACTTTC.

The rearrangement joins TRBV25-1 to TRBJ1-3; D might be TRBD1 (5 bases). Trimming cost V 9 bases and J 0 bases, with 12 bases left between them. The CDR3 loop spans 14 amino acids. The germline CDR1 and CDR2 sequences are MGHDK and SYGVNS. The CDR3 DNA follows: TGTGCCAGTAGGGGTGCGGGCTCTGGAAACACCATATATTTT. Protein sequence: CASRGAGSGNTIYF.

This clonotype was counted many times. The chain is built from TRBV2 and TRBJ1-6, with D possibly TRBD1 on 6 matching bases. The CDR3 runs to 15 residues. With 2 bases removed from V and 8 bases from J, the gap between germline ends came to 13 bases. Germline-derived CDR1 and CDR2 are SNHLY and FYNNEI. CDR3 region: CASSEQGLMDSPLHF. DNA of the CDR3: TGTGCCAGCAGTGAACAGGGGTTAATGGATTCACCCCTCCACTTT.

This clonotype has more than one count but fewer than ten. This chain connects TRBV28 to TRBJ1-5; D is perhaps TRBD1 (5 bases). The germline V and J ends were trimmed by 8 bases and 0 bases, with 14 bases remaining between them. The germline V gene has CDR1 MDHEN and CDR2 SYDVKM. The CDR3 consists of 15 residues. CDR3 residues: CASRGGVYSNQPQHF. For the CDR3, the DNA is TGTGCCAGCCGGGGGGGGGTCTATAGCAATCAGCCCCAGCATTTT.

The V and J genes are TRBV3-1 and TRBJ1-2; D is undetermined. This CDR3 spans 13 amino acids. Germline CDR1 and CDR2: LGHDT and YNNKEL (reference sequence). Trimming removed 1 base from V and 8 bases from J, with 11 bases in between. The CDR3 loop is CASSQVADGGYTF. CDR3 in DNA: TGTGCCAGCAGCCAAGTAGCCGATGGCGGCTACACCTTC. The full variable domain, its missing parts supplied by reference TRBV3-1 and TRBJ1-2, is DTAVSQTPKYLVTQMGNDKSIKCEQNLGHDTMYWYKQDSKKFLKIMFSYNNKELIINETVPNRFSPKSPDKAHLNLHINSLELGDSAVYFCASSQVADGGYTFGSGTRLTVV.

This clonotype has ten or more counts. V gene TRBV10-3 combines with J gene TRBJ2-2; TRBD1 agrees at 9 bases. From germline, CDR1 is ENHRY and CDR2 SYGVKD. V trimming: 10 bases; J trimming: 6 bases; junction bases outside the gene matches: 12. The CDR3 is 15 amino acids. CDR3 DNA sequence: TGTGCCACCGAAACCGGGACAGGGATGGCCGGGGAGCTGTTTTTT. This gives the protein CATETGTGMAGELFF.

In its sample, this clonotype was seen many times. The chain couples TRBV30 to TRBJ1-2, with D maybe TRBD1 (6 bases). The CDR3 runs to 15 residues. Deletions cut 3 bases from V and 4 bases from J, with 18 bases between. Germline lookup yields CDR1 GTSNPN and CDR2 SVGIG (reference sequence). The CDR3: CAWRVTSGTTYGYTF. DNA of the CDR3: TGTGCCTGGAGGGTAACCTCTGGGACAACCTATGGCTACACCTTC.

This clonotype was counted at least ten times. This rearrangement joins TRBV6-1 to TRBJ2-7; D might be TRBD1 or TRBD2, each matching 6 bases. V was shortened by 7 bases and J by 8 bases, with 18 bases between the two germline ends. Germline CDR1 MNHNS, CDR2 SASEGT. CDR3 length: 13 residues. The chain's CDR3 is CASKGGGFYQQYF. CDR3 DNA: TGTGCCAGCAAAGGGGGAGGTTTTTACCAGCAGTACTTC.